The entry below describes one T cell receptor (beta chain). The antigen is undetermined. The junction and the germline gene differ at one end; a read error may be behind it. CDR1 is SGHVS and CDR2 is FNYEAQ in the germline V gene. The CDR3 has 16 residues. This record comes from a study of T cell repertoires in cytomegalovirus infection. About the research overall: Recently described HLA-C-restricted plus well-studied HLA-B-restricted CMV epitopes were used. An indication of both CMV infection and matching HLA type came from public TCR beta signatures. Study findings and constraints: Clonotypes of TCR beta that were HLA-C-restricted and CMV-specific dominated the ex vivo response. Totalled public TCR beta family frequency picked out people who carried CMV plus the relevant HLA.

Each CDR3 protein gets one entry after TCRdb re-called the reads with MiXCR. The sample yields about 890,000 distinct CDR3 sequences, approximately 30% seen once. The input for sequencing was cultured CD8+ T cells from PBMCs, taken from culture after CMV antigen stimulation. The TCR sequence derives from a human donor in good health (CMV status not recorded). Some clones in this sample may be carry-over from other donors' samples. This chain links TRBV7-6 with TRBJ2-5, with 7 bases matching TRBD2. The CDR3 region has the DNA TGTGCTAGCAGCCCTAAGGATCCAGCGGGACAAGAGACCCAGTACTTC. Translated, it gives CASSPKDPAGQETQYF.